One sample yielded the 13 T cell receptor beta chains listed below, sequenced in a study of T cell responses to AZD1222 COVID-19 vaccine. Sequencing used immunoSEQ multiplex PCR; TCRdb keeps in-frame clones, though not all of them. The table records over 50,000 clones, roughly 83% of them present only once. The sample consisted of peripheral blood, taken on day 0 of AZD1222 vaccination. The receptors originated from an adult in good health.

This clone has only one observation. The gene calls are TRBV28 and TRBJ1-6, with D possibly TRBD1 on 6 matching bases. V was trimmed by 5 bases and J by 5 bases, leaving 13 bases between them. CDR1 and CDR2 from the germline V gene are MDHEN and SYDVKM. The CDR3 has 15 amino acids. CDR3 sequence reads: CASSGGGGNNSPLHF. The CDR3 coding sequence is TGTGCCAGCAGTGGAGGGGGGGGTAATAATTCACCCCTCCACTTT.

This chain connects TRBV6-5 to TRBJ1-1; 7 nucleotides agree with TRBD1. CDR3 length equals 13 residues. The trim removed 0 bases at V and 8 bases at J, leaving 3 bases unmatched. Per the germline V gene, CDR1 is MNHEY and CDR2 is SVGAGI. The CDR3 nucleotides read TGTGCCAGCAGTTACTCGAGGGACAGCGAAGCTTTCTTT. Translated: CASSYSRDSEAFF.

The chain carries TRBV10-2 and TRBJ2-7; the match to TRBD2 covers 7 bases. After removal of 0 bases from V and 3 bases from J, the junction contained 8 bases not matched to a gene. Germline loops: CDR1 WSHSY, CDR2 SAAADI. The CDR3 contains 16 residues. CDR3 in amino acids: CASSESGLVKSYEQYF. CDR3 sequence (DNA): TGCGCCAGCAGTGAGTCCGGACTAGTAAAAAGCTACGAGCAGTACTTC.

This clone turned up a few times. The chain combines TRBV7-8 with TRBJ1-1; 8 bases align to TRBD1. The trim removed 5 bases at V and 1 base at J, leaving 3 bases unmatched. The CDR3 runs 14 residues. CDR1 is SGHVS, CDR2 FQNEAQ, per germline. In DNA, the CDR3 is TGTGCCAGCAGCCTCGGGACAGGGAACACTGAAGCTTTCTTT. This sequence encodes CASSLGTGNTEAFF.

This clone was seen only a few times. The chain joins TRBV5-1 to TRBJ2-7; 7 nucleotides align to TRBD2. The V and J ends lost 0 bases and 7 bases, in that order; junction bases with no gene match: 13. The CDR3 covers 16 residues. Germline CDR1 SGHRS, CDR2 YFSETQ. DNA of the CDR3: TGCGCCAGCAGCTTGGAGGGGAGTCTAGCGGCCTTAGAGCAGTACTTC. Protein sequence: CASSLEGSLAALEQYF.

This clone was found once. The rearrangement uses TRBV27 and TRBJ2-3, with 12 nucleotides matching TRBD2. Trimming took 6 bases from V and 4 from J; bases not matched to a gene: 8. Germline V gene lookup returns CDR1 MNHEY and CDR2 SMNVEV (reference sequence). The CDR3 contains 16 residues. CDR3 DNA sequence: TGTGCCAGCAGATTTAAGACTAGCGGGAGTGCAGATACGCAGTATTTT. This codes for CASRFKTSGSADTQYF.

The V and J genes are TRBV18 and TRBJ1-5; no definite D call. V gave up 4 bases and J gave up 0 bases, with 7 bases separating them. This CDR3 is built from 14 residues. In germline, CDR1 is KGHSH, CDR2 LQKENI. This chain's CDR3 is CASSRTDSNQPQHF. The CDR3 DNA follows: TGTGCCAGCTCACGCACAGATAGCAATCAGCCCCAGCATTTT.

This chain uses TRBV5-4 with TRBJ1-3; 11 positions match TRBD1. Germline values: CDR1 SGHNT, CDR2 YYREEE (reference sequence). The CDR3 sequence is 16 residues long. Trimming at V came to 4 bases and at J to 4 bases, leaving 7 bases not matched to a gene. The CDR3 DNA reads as TGTGCCAGCAGCGTAACGGGACAGGGGGTAGGAAACACCATATATTTT. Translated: CASSVTGQGVGNTIYF.

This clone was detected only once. In nucleotides, the CDR3 is TGTGCCAGTAGTACCGGGACTATCGGAACAGATACGCAGTATTTT. This encodes CASSTGTIGTDTQYF. This chain joins TRBV19 and TRBJ2-3, with TRBD2 matching 7 bases. The length of the CDR3 is 15 residues. The J segment lost 3 bases and the V segment lost 4 bases, leaving 7 bases of the junction unmatched. Germline V gene data show CDR1 as LNHDA and CDR2 as SQIVND (reference sequence).

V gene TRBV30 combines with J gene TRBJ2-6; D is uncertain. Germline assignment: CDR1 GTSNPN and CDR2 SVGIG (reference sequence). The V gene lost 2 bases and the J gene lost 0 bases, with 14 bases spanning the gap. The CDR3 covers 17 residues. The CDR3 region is CAWSSGRIRSGANVLTF. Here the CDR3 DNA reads TGTGCCTGGAGTTCAGGAAGGATTCGCTCTGGGGCCAACGTCCTGACTTTC. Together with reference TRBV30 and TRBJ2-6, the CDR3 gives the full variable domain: SQTIHQWPATLVQPVGSPLSLECTVEGTSNPNLYWYRQAAGRGLQLLFYSVGIGQISSEVPQNLSASRPQDRQFILSSKKLLLSDSGFYLCAWSSGRIRSGANVLTFGAGSRLTVL.

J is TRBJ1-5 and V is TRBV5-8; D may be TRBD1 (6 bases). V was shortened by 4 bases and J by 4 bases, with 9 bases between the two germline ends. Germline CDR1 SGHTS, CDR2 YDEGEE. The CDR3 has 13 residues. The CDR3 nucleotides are TGTGCCAGCAGCCCGGACAGTAATCAGCCCCAGCATTTT. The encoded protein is CASSPDSNQPQHF.

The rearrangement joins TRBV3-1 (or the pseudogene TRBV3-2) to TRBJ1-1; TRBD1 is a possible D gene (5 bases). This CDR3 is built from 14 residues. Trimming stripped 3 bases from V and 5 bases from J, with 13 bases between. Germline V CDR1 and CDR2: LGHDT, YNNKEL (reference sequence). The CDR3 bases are TGTGCCAGCAGCCAGACAGTCAGGGAGACTGAAGCTTTCTTT. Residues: CASSQTVRETEAFF.

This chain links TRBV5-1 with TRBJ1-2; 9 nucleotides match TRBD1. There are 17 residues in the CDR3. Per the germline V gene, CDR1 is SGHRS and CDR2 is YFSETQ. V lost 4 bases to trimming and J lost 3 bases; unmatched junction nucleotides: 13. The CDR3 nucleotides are TGCGCCAGCAGCCAAACAGTAACAGGGGGCCAAGACTATGGCTACACCTTC. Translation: CASSQTVTGGQDYGYTF.